This T cell receptor (beta chain) was captured in a study of CD8+ T cells in alopecia areata. CDR3 length equals 12 residues. Germline CDR1 SNHLY, CDR2 FYNNEI. Trimming took 10 bases from V and 3 from J; bases not matched to a gene: 4. This clone was seen once. Treatment denoted: oral pan-JAK inhibitor, 5-10 mg twice daily. It was from alopecia areata patients that lesional scalp punch biopsies and peripheral blood were collected. Sequencing used cDNA as its template, made by extracting RNA and reverse transcribing it. The assay was immunoSEQ multiplex PCR, and TCRdb's table has in-frame clones only and misses some. The table lists 4,000 to 5,500 clones, 65% to 70% of them singletons.

This sequence originates from a human donor with alopecia areata. The starting material was skin, obtained at week 24, from a patient treated with tofacitinib. V usage is TRBV2 and J usage is TRBJ2-5; 8 bases align to TRBD2. The CDR3 coding sequence is TGTGCCACCGGGGGGGAGGAAGAGACCCAGTACTTC. Translating gives CATGGEEETQYF. The variable domain in full, completed from reference TRBV2 and TRBJ2-5, reads EPEVTQTPSHQVTQMGQEVILRCVPISNHLYFYWYRQILGQKVEFLVSFYNNEISEKSEIFDDQFSVERPDGSNFTLKIRSTKLEDSAMYFCATGGEEETQYFGPGTRLLVL.